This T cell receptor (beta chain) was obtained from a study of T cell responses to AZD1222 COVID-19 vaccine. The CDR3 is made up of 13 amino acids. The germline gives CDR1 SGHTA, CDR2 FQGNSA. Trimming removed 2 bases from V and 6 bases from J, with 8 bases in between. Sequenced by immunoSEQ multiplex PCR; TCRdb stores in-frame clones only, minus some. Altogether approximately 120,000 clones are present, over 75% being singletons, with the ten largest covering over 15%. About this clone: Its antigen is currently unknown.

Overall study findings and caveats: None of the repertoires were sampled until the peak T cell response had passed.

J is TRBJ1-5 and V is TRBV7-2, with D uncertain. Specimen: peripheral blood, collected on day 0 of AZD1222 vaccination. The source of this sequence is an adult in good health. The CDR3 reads CASSLLPAQPQHF. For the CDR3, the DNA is TGTGCCAGCAGCTTACTCCCTGCTCAGCCCCAGCATTTT.